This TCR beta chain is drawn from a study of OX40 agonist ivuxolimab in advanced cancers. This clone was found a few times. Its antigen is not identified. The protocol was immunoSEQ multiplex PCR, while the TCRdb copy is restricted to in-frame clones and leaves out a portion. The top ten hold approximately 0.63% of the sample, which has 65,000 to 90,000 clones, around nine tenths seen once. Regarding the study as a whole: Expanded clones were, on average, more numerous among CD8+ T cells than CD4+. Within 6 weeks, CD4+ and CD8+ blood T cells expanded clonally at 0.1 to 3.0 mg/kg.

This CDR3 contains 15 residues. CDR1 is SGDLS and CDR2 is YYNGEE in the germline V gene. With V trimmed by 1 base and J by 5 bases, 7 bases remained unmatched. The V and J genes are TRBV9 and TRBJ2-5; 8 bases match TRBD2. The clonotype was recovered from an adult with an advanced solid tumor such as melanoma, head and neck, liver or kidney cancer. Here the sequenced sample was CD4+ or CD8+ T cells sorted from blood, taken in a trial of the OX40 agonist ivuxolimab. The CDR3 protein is CASSVSGLARETQYF. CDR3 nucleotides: TGTGCCAGCAGCGTATCAGGACTAGCAAGGGAGACCCAGTACTTC.